This TCR beta chain came from a study of blood T cell repertoires in COVID-19. How the authors handled the data: It was from reference gene primer amplification that nucleated cell counts were estimated. The method was immunoSEQ multiplex PCR; TCRdb's version includes in-frame clones alone and lacks a portion of them. V and J calls and clone size are as listed in that table; D and trimming were resolved from the DNA. Seen here are 50,000 or so clones, about three quarters observed once, and the top ten hold roughly a fifth. Per germline, CDR1 SQVTM and CDR2 ANQGSEA. This CDR3 has 14 amino acids. V was shortened by 7 bases and J by 4 bases, with 18 bases between the two germline ends.

This chain joins TRBV29-1 and TRBJ2-3; D gene unclear. This receptor was obtained from a human donor with active or convalescent COVID-19. The donor label of this sample is uncertain. The sample comprised peripheral blood. The CDR3 sequence: CSASTGSGADTQYF. CDR3 DNA sequence: TGCAGCGCCTCAACGGGTAGTGGAGCAGATACGCAGTATTTT.